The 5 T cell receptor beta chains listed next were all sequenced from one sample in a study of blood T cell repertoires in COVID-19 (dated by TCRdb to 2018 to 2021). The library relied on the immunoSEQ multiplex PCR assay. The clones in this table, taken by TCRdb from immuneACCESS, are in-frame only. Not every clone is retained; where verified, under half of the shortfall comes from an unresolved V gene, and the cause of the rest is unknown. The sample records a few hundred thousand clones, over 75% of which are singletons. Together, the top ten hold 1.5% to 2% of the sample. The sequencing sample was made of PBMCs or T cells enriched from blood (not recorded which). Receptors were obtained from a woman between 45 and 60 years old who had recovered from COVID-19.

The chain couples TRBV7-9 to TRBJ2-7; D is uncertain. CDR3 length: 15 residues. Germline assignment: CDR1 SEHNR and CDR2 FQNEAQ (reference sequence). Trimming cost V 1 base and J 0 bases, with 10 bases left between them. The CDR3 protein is CASSLVPDSSYEQYF. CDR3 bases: TGTGCCAGCAGCTTAGTCCCCGACTCCTCCTACGAGCAGTACTTC.

CDR3 region: CASSPRDRGNTIYF. CDR3 sequence (DNA): TGTGCCAGCTCACCGCGGGACAGGGGAAACACCATATATTTT. The chain employs TRBV18 and TRBJ1-3; 8 positions match TRBD1. Looked up from germline, CDR1 is KGHSH and CDR2 is LQKENI. This CDR3 region has 14 residues. J gave up 4 bases and V 3 bases, and 2 bases lay outside the gene matches.

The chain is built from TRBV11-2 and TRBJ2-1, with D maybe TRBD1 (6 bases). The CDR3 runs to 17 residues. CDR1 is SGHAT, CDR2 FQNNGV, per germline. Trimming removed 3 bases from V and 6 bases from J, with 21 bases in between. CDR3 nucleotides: TGTGCCAGCAGCTTCCGTCTACAGGGAGAATTAAGCAATGAGCAGTTCTTC. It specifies CASSFRLQGELSNEQFF. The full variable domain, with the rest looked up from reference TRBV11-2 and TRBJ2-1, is EAGVAQSPRYKIIEKRQSVAFWCNPISGHATLYWYQQILGQGPKLLIQFQNNGVVDDSQLPKDRFSAERLKGVDSTLKIQPAKLEDSAVYLCASSFRLQGELSNEQFFGPGTRLTVL.

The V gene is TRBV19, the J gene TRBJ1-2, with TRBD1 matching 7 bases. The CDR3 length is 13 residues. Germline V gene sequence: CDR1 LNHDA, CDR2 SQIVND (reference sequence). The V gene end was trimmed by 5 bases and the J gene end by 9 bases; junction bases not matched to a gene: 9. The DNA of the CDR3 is TGTGCCAGTAGTCTCGGGACAGTACCGAGCTACACCTTC. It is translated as CASSLGTVPSYTF.

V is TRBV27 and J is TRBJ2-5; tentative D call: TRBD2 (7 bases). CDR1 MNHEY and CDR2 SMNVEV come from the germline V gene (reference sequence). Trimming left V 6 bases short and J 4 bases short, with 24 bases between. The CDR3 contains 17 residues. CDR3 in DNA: TGTGCCAGCAGCTGGGGCGGGGGCCAGGACTATAGAGAGACCCAGTACTTC. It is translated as CASSWGGGQDYRETQYF.